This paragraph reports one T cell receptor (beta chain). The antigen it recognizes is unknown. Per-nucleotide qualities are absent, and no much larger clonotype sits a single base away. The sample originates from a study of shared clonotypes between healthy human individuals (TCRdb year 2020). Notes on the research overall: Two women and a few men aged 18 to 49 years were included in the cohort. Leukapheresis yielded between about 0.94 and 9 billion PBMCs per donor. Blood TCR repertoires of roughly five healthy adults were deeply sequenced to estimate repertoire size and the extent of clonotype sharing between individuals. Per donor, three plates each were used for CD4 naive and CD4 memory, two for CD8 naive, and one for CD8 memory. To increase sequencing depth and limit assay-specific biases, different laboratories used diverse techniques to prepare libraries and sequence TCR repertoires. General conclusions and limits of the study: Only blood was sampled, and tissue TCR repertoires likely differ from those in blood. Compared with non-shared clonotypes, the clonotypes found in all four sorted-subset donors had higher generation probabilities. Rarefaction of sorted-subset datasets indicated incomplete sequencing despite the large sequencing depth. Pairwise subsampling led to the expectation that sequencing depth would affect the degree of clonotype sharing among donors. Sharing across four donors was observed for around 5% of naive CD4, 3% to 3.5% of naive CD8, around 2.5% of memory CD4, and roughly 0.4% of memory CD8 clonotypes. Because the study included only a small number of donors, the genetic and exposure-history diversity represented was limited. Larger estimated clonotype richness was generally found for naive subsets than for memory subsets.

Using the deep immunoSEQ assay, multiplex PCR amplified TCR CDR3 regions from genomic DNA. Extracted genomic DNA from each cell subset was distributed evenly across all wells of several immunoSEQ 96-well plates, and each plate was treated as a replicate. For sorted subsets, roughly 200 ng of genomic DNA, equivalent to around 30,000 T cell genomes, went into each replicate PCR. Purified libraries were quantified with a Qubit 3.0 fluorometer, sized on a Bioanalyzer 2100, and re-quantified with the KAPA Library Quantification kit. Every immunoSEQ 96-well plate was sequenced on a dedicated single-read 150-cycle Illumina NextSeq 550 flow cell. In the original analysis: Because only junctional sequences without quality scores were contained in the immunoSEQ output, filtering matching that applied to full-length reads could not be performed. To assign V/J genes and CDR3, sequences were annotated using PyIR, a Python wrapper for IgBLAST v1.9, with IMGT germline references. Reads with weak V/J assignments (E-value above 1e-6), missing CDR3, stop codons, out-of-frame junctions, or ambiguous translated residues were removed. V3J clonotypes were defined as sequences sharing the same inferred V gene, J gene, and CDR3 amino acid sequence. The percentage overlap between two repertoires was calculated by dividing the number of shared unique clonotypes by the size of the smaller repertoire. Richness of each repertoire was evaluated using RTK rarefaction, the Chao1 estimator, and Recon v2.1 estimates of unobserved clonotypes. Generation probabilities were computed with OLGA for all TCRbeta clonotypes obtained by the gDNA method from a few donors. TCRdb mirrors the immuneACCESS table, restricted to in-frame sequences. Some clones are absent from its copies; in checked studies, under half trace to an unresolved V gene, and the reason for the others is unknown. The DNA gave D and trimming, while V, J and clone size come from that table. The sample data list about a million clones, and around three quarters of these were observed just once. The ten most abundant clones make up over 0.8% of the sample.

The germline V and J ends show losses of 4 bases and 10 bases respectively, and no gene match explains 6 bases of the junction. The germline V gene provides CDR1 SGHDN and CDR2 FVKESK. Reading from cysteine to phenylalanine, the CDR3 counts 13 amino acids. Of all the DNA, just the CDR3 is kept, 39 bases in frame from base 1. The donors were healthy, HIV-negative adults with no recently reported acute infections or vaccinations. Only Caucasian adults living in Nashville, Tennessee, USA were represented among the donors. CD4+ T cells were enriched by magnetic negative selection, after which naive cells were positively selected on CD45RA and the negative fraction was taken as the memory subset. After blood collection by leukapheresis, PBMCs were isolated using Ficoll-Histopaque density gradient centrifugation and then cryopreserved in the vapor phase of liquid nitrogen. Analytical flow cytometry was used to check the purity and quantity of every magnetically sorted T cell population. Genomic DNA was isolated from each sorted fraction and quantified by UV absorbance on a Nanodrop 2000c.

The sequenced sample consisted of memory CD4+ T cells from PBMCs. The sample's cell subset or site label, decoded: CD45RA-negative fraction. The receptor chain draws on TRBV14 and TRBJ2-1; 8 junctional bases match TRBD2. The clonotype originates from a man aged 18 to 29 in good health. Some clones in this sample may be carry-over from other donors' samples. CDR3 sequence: CASSLSSGREQFF. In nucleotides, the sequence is TGTGCCAGCAGCCTGTCTAGCGGGCGGGAGCAGTTCTTC.